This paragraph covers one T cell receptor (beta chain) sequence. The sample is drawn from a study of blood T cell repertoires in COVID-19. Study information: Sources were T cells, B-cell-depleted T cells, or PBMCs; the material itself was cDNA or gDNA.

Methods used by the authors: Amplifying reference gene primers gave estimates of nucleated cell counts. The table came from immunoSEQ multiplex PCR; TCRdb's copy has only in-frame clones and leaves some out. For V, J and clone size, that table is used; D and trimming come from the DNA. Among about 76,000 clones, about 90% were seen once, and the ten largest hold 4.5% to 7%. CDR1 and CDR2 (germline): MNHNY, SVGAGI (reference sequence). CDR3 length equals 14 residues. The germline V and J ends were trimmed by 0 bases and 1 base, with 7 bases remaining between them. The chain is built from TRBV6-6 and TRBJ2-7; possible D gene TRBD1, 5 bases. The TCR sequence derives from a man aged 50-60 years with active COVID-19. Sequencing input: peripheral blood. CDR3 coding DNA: TGTGCCAGCAGTTACTCATACAGGTCCTACGAGCAGTACTTC. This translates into CASSYSYRSYEQYF.